This passage covers 30 T cell receptor beta chains from one sample sequenced in a study of cytomegalovirus exposure and HLA in healthy donors. PCR amplification relied on 60 Vbeta primers (plus 13 Jbeta primers). Profiled with immunoSEQ multiplex PCR; TCRdb holds only in-frame clones, not every one. The sample comprises fewer than 150,000 clones, 77% of which are singletons, and 4% to 6% rests with the top ten. The material sequenced was PBMCs. The receptor set was obtained from a woman between 50 and 59 years old in good health and CMV-seronegative.

This chain links TRBV9 with TRBJ2-1; 10 positions agree with TRBD2. The CDR3 has 15 residues. The ends lost 0 bases at V and 6 bases at J; junction bases unmatched: 3. Germline CDR1 and CDR2: SGDLS and YYNGEE. CDR3 sequence (DNA): TGTGCCAGCAGCGTAGGGGCTAGCGGGGGCAATGAGCAGTTCTTC. Its translation: CASSVGASGGNEQFF.

This rearrangement joins TRBV27 to TRBJ2-7; D is uncertain. V lost 3 bases and J 1 base, leaving 13 bases between the germline ends. The CDR3 totals 15 residues. The germline CDR1 and CDR2 sequences are MNHEY and SMNVEV (reference sequence). In DNA form, the CDR3 reads TGTGCCAGCAGTTTTGGGCTTCTCTCATCCTACGAGCAGTACTTC. Translated: CASSFGLLSSYEQYF.

The V call is TRBV7-9, the J call TRBJ2-3; tentatively, D is TRBD2 (5 bases). Germline V lookup: CDR1 SEHNR, CDR2 FQNEAQ (reference sequence). The CDR3 loop spans 15 amino acids. Trimming shortened V by 7 bases and J by 2 bases, and 16 bases separated the two germline ends. CDR3 residues: CASNRAGYDTDTQYF. CDR3 DNA sequence: TGTGCCAGCAACCGGGCGGGCTATGACACAGATACGCAGTATTTT.

V and J are TRBV7-9 and TRBJ1-2; D uncertain. CDR1 is SEHNR and CDR2 is FQNEAQ in the germline V gene (reference sequence). Trimming left V 5 bases short and J 6 bases short, with 7 bases between. The CDR3 has 11 residues. CDR3 amino acids: CASSLTDGYTF. CDR3 nucleotide sequence: TGTGCCAGCAGCCTAACTGATGGCTACACCTTC.

The gene calls are TRBV7-9 and TRBJ1-4; 7 bases are shared with TRBD1. Germline V CDR1 and CDR2: SEHNR, FQNEAQ (reference sequence). Unmatched junction bases numbered 18, after V lost 4 bases and J lost 10 bases. CDR3 length equals 17 residues. CDR3 amino acids: CASSSSFYDRARGKLFF. As DNA, the CDR3 is TGTGCCAGCAGCTCCTCCTTTTACGACAGGGCCAGGGGAAAACTGTTTTTT.

The V call is TRBV4-3, the J call TRBJ2-5; 9 nucleotides agree with TRBD2. The CDR3 runs to 15 residues. The V and J ends lost 4 bases and 5 bases, in that order; junction bases with no gene match: 8. Germline assignment: CDR1 LGHNA and CDR2 YSLEER. The DNA for the CDR3 is TGCGCCAGCAGCCCCCTGCTAGCGGGGTGGGAGACCCAGTACTTC. This codes for CASSPLLAGWETQYF.

CDR3 bases: TGCGCCAGCAGCCAAGATTTATTCCCCCGTCTAAACTATAATTCACCCCTCCACTTT. Translated, it gives CASSQDLFPRLNYNSPLHF. The chain carries TRBV4-1 and TRBJ1-6; D is unresolved. The CDR3 totals 19 residues. The V end was cut by 0 bases, the J end by 3 bases, with 18 bases between. The V gene's germline CDR1 is MGHRA and CDR2 YSYEKL.

This clone was counted at least ten times. Written as DNA, the CDR3 is TGTGCCAGCGGAACAGGTCTATCTGGGGCCAACGTCCTGACTTTC. Its protein is CASGTGLSGANVLTF. V usage is TRBV6-5 and J usage is TRBJ2-6; D is perhaps TRBD1 (5 bases). Germline V lookup: CDR1 MNHEY, CDR2 SVGAGI. V lost 8 bases, J lost 1 base, and 12 bases lay in between. The CDR3 is 15 residues long.

The chain carries TRBV11-3 and TRBJ2-1; maybe TRBD1 (5 bases). From germline, CDR1 is SGHNT and CDR2 YENEEA. The CDR3 runs 13 residues. V was pared by 0 bases and J by 6 bases, with 6 bases between. CDR3 in amino acids: CASSLEGVNEQFF. The CDR3, as DNA: TGTGCCAGCAGCTTAGAAGGGGTCAATGAGCAGTTCTTC.

The V and J genes are TRBV9 and TRBJ2-7, with 8 bases aligning to TRBD1. CDR1 and CDR2 (germline): SGDLS, YYNGEE. After removal of 3 bases from V and 5 bases from J, the junction contained 4 bases not matched to a gene. This CDR3 region has 13 residues. For the CDR3, the DNA is TGTGCCAGCAGCGAGACAGGGGCCAACGAGCAGTACTTC. Translated, it gives CASSETGANEQYF. Together with reference TRBV9 and TRBJ2-7, the CDR3 gives the full variable domain: DSGVTQTPKHLITATGQRVTLRCSPRSGDLSVYWYQQSLDQGLQFLIQYYNGEERAKGNILERFSAQQFPDLHSELNLSSLELGDSALYFCASSETGANEQYFGPGTRLTVT.

The chain uses TRBV27 and TRBJ2-1, with a tentative D call TRBD1 (6 bases). Germline V gene lookup returns CDR1 MNHEY and CDR2 SMNVEV (reference sequence). V lost 5 bases and J 6 bases, leaving 11 bases between the germline ends. The CDR3 is made up of 13 amino acids. The CDR3 DNA is TGTGCCAGCAGTCCACAGGGTTTCAATGAGCAGTTCTTC. Translation: CASSPQGFNEQFF.

This clone was seen just once. DNA for the CDR3: TGTGCCAGCAGTCGGACCCCGGACAGAATGGCTGGAAACACCATATATTTT. Its protein is CASSRTPDRMAGNTIYF. The chain links TRBV2 to TRBJ1-3, with TRBD1 as a possible D gene (6 bases). CDR3 length: 17 amino acids. V lost 5 bases to trimming and J lost 2 bases, with 19 bases between them. Germline loops: CDR1 SNHLY, CDR2 FYNNEI.

The V and J genes are TRBV7-9 and TRBJ1-1; tentatively, D is TRBD1 (6 bases). The CDR3 sequence is 13 residues long. V lost 8 bases, J lost 1 base, and 11 bases lay in between. Per the germline V gene, CDR1 is SEHNR and CDR2 is FQNEAQ (reference sequence). CDR3 amino acids: CASEQGRNTEAFF. The CDR3 nucleotides are TGTGCCAGCGAACAGGGTAGGAACACTGAAGCTTTCTTT.

This chain joins TRBV30 and TRBJ1-2; unclear D gene. The germline V gene encodes CDR1 GTSNPN and CDR2 SVGIG (reference sequence). The CDR3 contains 14 residues. V was shortened by 3 bases and J by 5 bases, with 16 bases between the two germline ends. The CDR3 protein is CAWSRSSRGYGYTF. CDR3 DNA: TGTGCCTGGAGCCGCTCCTCCCGGGGTTATGGCTACACCTTC. The variable domain in full, completed from reference TRBV30 and TRBJ1-2, reads SQTIHQWPATLVQPVGSPLSLECTVEGTSNPNLYWYRQAAGRGLQLLFYSVGIGQISSEVPQNLSASRPQDRQFILSSKKLLLSDSGFYLCAWSRSSRGYGYTFGSGTRLTVV.

This clone was seen a few times. The chain is built from TRBV4-3 and TRBJ1-3; no definite D call. The CDR3 consists of 14 residues. The germline V gene has CDR1 LGHNA and CDR2 YSLEER. The germline V and J ends were trimmed by 0 bases and 5 bases, with 8 bases remaining between them. CDR3 in DNA: TGCGCCAGCAGCCAAGACAGGTCCAGAAACACCATATATTTT. It encodes CASSQDRSRNTIYF.

The chain carries TRBV7-9 and TRBJ2-2; D uncertain. The V and J ends lost 1 base and 1 base respectively, with 4 bases between them. Germline loops: CDR1 SEHNR, CDR2 FQNEAQ (reference sequence). The CDR3 length is 14 residues. CDR3 residues: CASSLDRNTGELFF. CDR3 DNA: TGTGCCAGCAGCTTAGACAGGAACACCGGGGAGCTGTTTTTT.

This clone was detected only a few times. At one boundary the junction diverges from the germline segment, which might be a read error. The chain carries TRBV7-2 and TRBJ2-7, with 10 nucleotides matching TRBD2. Germline CDR1 SGHTA, CDR2 FQGNSA. The CDR3 has 15 amino acids. CDR3 in DNA: TGTGCCAGCAGCCTAGCTAGCGGGGGCACCTACGAGCAGTACTTC. This codes for CASSLASGGTYEQYF.

The chain combines TRBV4-2 with TRBJ1-5; D remains ambiguous. The V end lost 4 bases, the J end lost 3 bases, and 7 bases lay between the germline ends. CDR1 LGHNA and CDR2 YNFKEQ come from the germline V gene. This CDR3 region has 13 residues. The CDR3 nucleotides are TGTGCCAGCAGCCTAAATTACAATCAGCCCCAGCATTTT. It encodes CASSLNYNQPQHF.

The V and J genes are TRBV2 and TRBJ2-1, with 9 bases lining up with TRBD1. CDR1 and CDR2 from the germline V gene are SNHLY and FYNNEI. With V trimmed by 6 bases and J by 5 bases, 8 bases remained unmatched. CDR3 size: 15 residues. CDR3 sequence: CASRPDRGVDNEQFF. The CDR3 DNA reads as TGTGCCAGCAGACCCGACAGGGGGGTAGACAATGAGCAGTTCTTC.

The chain links TRBV4-2 to TRBJ2-3; D might be TRBD2 (5 bases). Trimming pared 1 base from V and 3 bases from J, leaving 8 bases between. The germline CDR1 and CDR2 sequences are LGHNA and YNFKEQ. The CDR3 covers 14 residues. The CDR3: CASSQGLPTDTQYF. For the CDR3, the DNA is TGTGCCAGCAGCCAAGGACTACCTACAGATACGCAGTATTTT.

The chain has TRBV4-1 and TRBJ2-1, with D possibly matching TRBD2 (6 bases). Germline lookup yields CDR1 MGHRA and CDR2 YSYEKL. The CDR3 spans 17 residues. The ends were cut back, 0 bases at V and 6 bases at J, with 18 bases in the middle. This CDR3 is CASSQDDGQGLINEQFF. CDR3 DNA: TGCGCCAGCAGCCAAGATGATGGCCAGGGACTTATCAATGAGCAGTTCTTC.

The chain uses TRBV2 and TRBJ1-6; 8 nucleotides align to TRBD1. The ends lost 5 bases at V and 1 base at J; junction bases unmatched: 4. Per the germline V gene, CDR1 is SNHLY and CDR2 is FYNNEI. This CDR3 is built from 16 residues. The CDR3 loop is CASSPTGVSYNSPLHF. The CDR3 nucleotides are TGTGCCAGCAGTCCGACAGGGGTGTCCTATAATTCACCCCTCCACTTT. Supplemented by reference TRBV2 and TRBJ1-6, the full variable domain reads EPEVTQTPSHQVTQMGQEVILRCVPISNHLYFYWYRQILGQKVEFLVSFYNNEISEKSEIFDDQFSVERPDGSNFTLKIRSTKLEDSAMYFCASSPTGVSYNSPLHFGNGTRLTVT.

The V and J genes are TRBV4-1 and TRBJ2-1; 7 nucleotides agree with TRBD2. The CDR3 is 17 amino acids. Trimming cost V 2 bases and J 7 bases; bases outside gene matches: 14. CDR1 is MGHRA, CDR2 YSYEKL, per germline. The CDR3 DNA reads TGCGCCAGCAGCCAACTGCGGGAGACCGGGACGTGGAATGAGCAGTTCTTC. The encoded protein is CASSQLRETGTWNEQFF.

V usage is TRBV10-3 and J usage is TRBJ1-5; unclear D gene. With 3 bases removed from V and 7 bases from J, the gap between germline ends came to 13 bases. CDR1 is ENHRY, CDR2 SYGVKD, per germline. The CDR3 spans 14 residues. In nucleotides, the CDR3 is TGTGCCATCAGTGAACGGGGTGTGGGCCAGCCCCAGCATTTT. It yields the protein CAISERGVGQPQHF.

The rearrangement links TRBV5-1 to TRBJ1-2; D remains unclear. Between the trimmed V and J ends, which lost 2 bases and 0 bases, there was a span of 5 bases. CDR1 and CDR2 (germline): SGHRS, YFSETQ. The CDR3 spans 13 residues. The CDR3 region is CASSFETNYGYTF. The CDR3 bases are TGCGCCAGCAGCTTTGAGACTAACTATGGCTACACCTTC.

The chain joins TRBV6-6 to TRBJ2-5, with D possibly being TRBD1 (5 bases). The J call is uncertain, as TRBJ2-7 better fits the DNA end. The CDR3 has 16 residues. Germline V gene data show CDR1 as MNHNY and CDR2 as SVGAGI (reference sequence). The CDR3 loop is CASSYSYAGRTYEQYF. The CDR3 DNA follows: TGTGCCAGCAGTTACTCTTACGCAGGGCGAACCTACGAGCAGTACTTC.

This clone was picked up one time. The chain recombines TRBV4-1 with TRBJ2-3, with 9 nucleotides matching TRBD1. The V gene's germline CDR1 is MGHRA and CDR2 YSYEKL. The CDR3 runs to 15 residues. Losses at the gene ends were 1 base for V and 5 bases for J; bases not matched to a gene: 4. The DNA for the CDR3 is TGCGCCAGCAGCCAAGGAGGACAGGGGCTAGATACGCAGTATTTT. Protein product: CASSQGGQGLDTQYF.

The chain couples TRBV5-1 to TRBJ2-3; D uncertain. The germline CDR1 and CDR2 sequences are SGHRS and YFSETQ. The V and J ends lost 1 base and 2 bases respectively, with 8 bases between them. The CDR3 extends over 14 amino acids. CDR3 coding DNA: TGCGCCAGCAGCTTGTGGAGAGACACAGATACGCAGTATTTT. Protein sequence: CASSLWRDTDTQYF.

This clone has only a few counts. This same CDR3 is encoded by further DNA sequences in the sample. This chain joins TRBV5-6 and TRBJ1-5; 7 bases are shared with TRBD1. The ends lost 0 bases at V and 4 bases at J; junction bases unmatched: 1. The CDR3 sequence is 14 residues long. The germline CDR1 and CDR2 sequences are SGHDT and YYEEEE. The CDR3 sequence is CASSLDRGNQPQHF. The CDR3 DNA is TGTGCCAGCAGCTTGGACAGGGGTAATCAGCCCCAGCATTTT.

This clone was recorded a few times. This rearrangement joins TRBV10-3 to TRBJ2-2, with 8 bases identical to TRBD2. Germline trimming cut 4 bases from V and 7 bases from J; bases unmatched to any gene: 8. Germline CDR1 and CDR2: ENHRY and SYGVKD. The CDR3 runs 15 residues. Written as DNA, the CDR3 is TGTGCCATCAGTGCTAACGGGGGGGCTGGCGGGGAGCTGTTTTTT. Encoded protein: CAISANGGAGGELFF.